Listed here are 29 T cell receptor beta chains from one sample, sequenced in a study of cytomegalovirus exposure and HLA in healthy donors. Amplification used 60 Vbeta primers and 13 Jbeta primers. This table comes from immunoSEQ multiplex PCR, and its TCRdb copy is limited to in-frame clones, with some not included. Among approximately 51,000 clones listed, around three quarters were seen once. Sequenced material: PBMCs. These receptor sequences come from a man in his thirties or forties in good health and CMV-seronegative.

The chain is built from TRBV29-1 and TRBJ2-1; D is unresolved. CDR3 length: 8 residues. Germline CDR1 and CDR2: SQVTM and ANQGSEA. Trimming left V 4 bases short and J 12 bases short, with 4 bases between. CDR3 in amino acids: CSVGGQFF. In nucleotides, the CDR3 is TGCAGCGTTGGAGGGCAGTTCTTC.

A note on this clone: The conserved phenylalanine or tryptophan normally closing the CDR3 is absent here, so this likely arose from a read error. The chain joins TRBV5-1 to TRBJ2-3, with TRBD1 identical over 9 bases. Germline V gene data show CDR1 as SGHRS and CDR2 as YFSETQ. The CDR3 contains 16 residues. V dropped 3 bases and J dropped 0; count of bases not matched to a gene: 5. The CDR3 reads CASSYTGGLSTDTQYV. The CDR3 region has the DNA TGCGCCAGCAGCTATACAGGGGGCCTTAGCACAGATACGCAGTATGTT.

This clone was found once. The V and J genes are TRBV25-1 and TRBJ2-7, with 11 bases fitting TRBD2. J lost 6 bases, V lost 3 bases, and 4 bases had no gene match. This CDR3 is built from 14 residues. Germline CDR1 reads MGHDK; CDR2 reads SYGVNS. The CDR3 DNA is TGTGCCAGCAGTGAGACCGGGACTAGCGGCGAGCAGTACTTC. Its translation is CASSETGTSGEQYF.

The CDR3 protein is CASSDSPVGSGRGRYF. For the CDR3, the DNA is TGTGCCAGCAGTGATAGCCCTGTAGGTAGCGGGAGAGGTCGGTACTTC. This chain joins TRBV2 and TRBJ2-4; 9 bases match TRBD2. The CDR3 is made up of 16 amino acids. Trimming cost V 3 bases and J 15 bases; bases outside gene matches: 18. Germline assignment: CDR1 SNHLY and CDR2 FYNNEI.

This sequence joins TRBV2 and TRBJ2-1, with D possibly being TRBD2 (5 bases). The CDR3 length is 16 residues. Looked up from germline, CDR1 is SNHLY and CDR2 is FYNNEI. V dropped 3 bases and J dropped 0 bases, with 12 bases sitting between them. The CDR3 reads CASSDSPAGSYNEQFF. The DNA of the CDR3 is TGTGCCAGCAGTGACTCACCGGCGGGCTCCTACAATGAGCAGTTCTTC.

This clone was found a few times. The gene calls are TRBV2 and TRBJ2-2; tentative D call: TRBD1 (6 bases). The CDR3 contains 14 residues. The germline V gene has CDR1 SNHLY and CDR2 FYNNEI. V was pared by 8 bases and J by 6 bases, with 16 bases between. CDR3 coding DNA: TGTGCCAGCGTGAAGCACCAGGGGTCCGGGGAGCTGTTTTTT. It translates to CASVKHQGSGELFF.

There are a few counts of this clone. The chain employs TRBV10-3 and TRBJ2-5, with 7 bases identical to TRBD1. CDR1 is ENHRY and CDR2 is SYGVKD in the germline V gene. Trimming cost V 5 bases and J 2 bases; bases outside gene matches: 5. This CDR3 has 14 residues. The CDR3 here is CAISWDSAQETQYF. The CDR3 coding sequence is TGTGCCATCAGTTGGGACAGCGCACAAGAGACCCAGTACTTC.

This chain links TRBV7-9 with TRBJ2-7, with 8 bases aligning to TRBD2. The CDR3 contains 15 residues. The germline gives CDR1 SEHNR, CDR2 FQNEAQ (reference sequence). The V gene end was trimmed by 7 bases and the J gene end by 7 bases; junction bases not matched to a gene: 15. Here the CDR3 DNA reads TGTGCCAGCACCCCTCCGGGGGGGCTCCCCTTGGAGCAGTACTTC. Translation gives CASTPPGGLPLEQYF. Full variable domain (missing parts from reference TRBV7-9 and TRBJ2-7): DTGVSQNPRHKITKRGQNVTFRCDPISEHNRLYWYRQTLGQGPEFLTYFQNEAQLEKSRLLSDRFSAERPKGSFSTLEIQRTEQGDSAMYLCASTPPGGLPLEQYFGPGTRLTVT.

This CDR3 is CASSDLRETGNEQFF. The CDR3 DNA is TGCGCCAGCAGTGACTTGCGGGAGACGGGCAATGAGCAGTTCTTC. V is TRBV10-1 and J is TRBJ2-1; 7 nucleotides match TRBD2. Germline-derived CDR1 and CDR2 are WNHNN and SYGVQD (reference sequence). This CDR3 contains 15 residues. The V and J ends lost 3 bases and 6 bases, in that order; junction bases with no gene match: 8.

This clone is labeled as medium-sized. The chain combines TRBV4-2 with TRBJ2-7; 14 bases map to TRBD2. The CDR3 loop spans 16 amino acids. Losses at the gene ends were 0 bases for V and 3 bases for J; bases not matched to a gene: 1. Germline loops: CDR1 LGHNA, CDR2 YNFKEQ. The DNA of the CDR3 is TGTGCCAGCAGCCAAGATGGGACTAGCGGGAGCTACGAGCAGTACTTC. Translated: CASSQDGTSGSYEQYF.

This chain's CDR3 is CASSLSNRGGNGYTF. The CDR3 nucleotides read TGTGCCAGCAGTTTATCGAACAGGGGGGGAAATGGCTACACCTTC. The rearrangement links TRBV27 to TRBJ1-2; 8 bases line up with TRBD1. CDR1 and CDR2 from the germline V gene are MNHEY and SMNVEV (reference sequence). This CDR3 has 15 amino acids. The V segment lost 0 bases and the J segment 6 bases; nucleotides outside the gene matches: 6.

The V and J genes are TRBV7-7 and TRBJ2-1; D ambiguous. V was pared by 1 base and J by 3 bases, with 13 bases between. Germline CDR1 SSHAT, CDR2 FNYEAQ (reference sequence). There are 16 residues in the CDR3. CDR3 sequence (DNA): TGTGCCAGCAGCTTAGACCGCGGAACGAGCTACAATGAGCAGTTCTTC. Its translation is CASSLDRGTSYNEQFF.

The chain uses TRBV6-1 and TRBJ2-4, with a weak D call TRBD2 (6 bases). Germline assignment: CDR1 MNHNS and CDR2 SASEGT. There are 15 residues in the CDR3. V lost 1 base and J lost 7, with 14 bases in between. CDR3 coding DNA: TGTGCCAGCAGTGAAGGTCCGGGGGTTAGCAACATTCAGTACTTC. As protein: CASSEGPGVSNIQYF.

V gene TRBV27 combines with J gene TRBJ1-5; D is possibly TRBD1 (5 bases). Germline assignment: CDR1 MNHEY and CDR2 SMNVEV (reference sequence). V lost 2 bases and J lost 6, with 11 bases in between. CDR3 length equals 14 residues. As DNA, the CDR3 is TGTGCCAGCAGTTTACAGGGTTCGACTCAGCCCCAGCATTTT. As protein: CASSLQGSTQPQHF.

The chain employs TRBV10-3 and TRBJ2-1; D possibly corresponds to TRBD2 (6 bases). Germline V gene data show CDR1 as ENHRY and CDR2 as SYGVKD. The CDR3 consists of 17 residues. Between the trimmed V and J ends, which lost 4 bases and 0 bases, there was a span of 16 bases. DNA for the CDR3: TGTGCCATCAGTGGGGCTTTGGGAGGCAACTCCTACAATGAGCAGTTCTTC. Translation: CAISGALGGNSYNEQFF.

The DNA for the CDR3 is TGTGCCAGCAGTTCCACCAACGGGGGGAATGAGCAGTTCTTC. Translated, it gives CASSSTNGGNEQFF. The chain is built from TRBV6-5 and TRBJ2-1; 7 bases agree with TRBD2. This CDR3 has 14 residues. Per the germline V gene, CDR1 is MNHEY and CDR2 is SVGAGI. J lost 7 bases, V lost 4 bases, and 7 bases had no gene match.

V is TRBV6-5 and J is TRBJ2-1; 13 positions match TRBD2. The V gene's germline CDR1 is MNHEY and CDR2 SVGAGI. This CDR3 contains 16 residues. J was trimmed by 5 bases and V by 2 bases; bases with no gene match: 3. The CDR3 loop is CASSYLGTSGDNEQFF. The CDR3 nucleotides read TGTGCCAGCAGTTACCTCGGGACTAGCGGGGACAATGAGCAGTTCTTC.

This clone was detected only once. The rearrangement joins TRBV18 to TRBJ1-4; 7 bases are shared with TRBD1. V lost 2 bases and J lost 8; bases outside the gene matches: 11. This CDR3 comprises 16 residues. In germline, CDR1 is KGHSH, CDR2 LQKENI. The CDR3 DNA sequence: TGTGCCAGCTCACCAGTTCACGGTCGGGACAGCGAAAAACTGTTTTTT. It specifies CASSPVHGRDSEKLFF.

In the case of this clone: The CDR3 end shows no conserved phenylalanine or tryptophan, and so a read error is likely. It is unclear where the CDR3 begins or ends on the DNA, so no DNA is shown, and the CDR3 is as TCRdb lists it. This CDR3 is CAWSVPGGFYGYTV. V and J are TRBV30 and TRBJ1-2; the table's D call, TRBD1, was not checked against the DNA. The germline V gene has CDR1 GTSNPN and CDR2 SVGIG (reference sequence). Counting both end residues, the CDR3 totals 14 amino acids.

This clone was seen a handful of times. The chain couples TRBV6-1 to TRBJ2-1; D is undetermined. Germline V CDR1 and CDR2: MNHNS, SASEGT. Trimming cost V 2 bases and J 3 bases, with 5 bases left between them. The CDR3 runs 13 residues. The CDR3 loop is CASSEQNYNEQFF. CDR3 DNA sequence: TGTGCCAGCAGTGAACAGAACTACAATGAGCAGTTCTTC.

The chain joins TRBV5-1 to TRBJ1-2; perhaps TRBD1 as D (5 bases). This CDR3 is built from 14 residues. V was cut by 4 bases and J by 7 bases, with 17 bases left in between. Germline CDR1 is SGHRS and CDR2 is YFSETQ. The CDR3 DNA sequence: TGCGCCAGCAGCCAAGGGGTTCACGGGAGTGGCTACACCTTC. Encoded protein: CASSQGVHGSGYTF.

This chain connects TRBV7-6 to TRBJ2-1; 8 bases align to TRBD2. V lost 2 bases and J lost 0; bases outside the gene matches: 9. In germline, CDR1 is SGHVS, CDR2 FNYEAQ. The CDR3 consists of 18 residues. CDR3 in amino acids: CASSLKGREVGSYNEQFF. The CDR3 DNA sequence: TGTGCCAGCAGCTTAAAGGGGCGGGAGGTGGGCTCCTACAATGAGCAGTTCTTC.

This rearrangement joins TRBV7-8 to TRBJ2-7, with D perhaps TRBD1 (5 bases). Per the germline V gene, CDR1 is SGHVS and CDR2 is FQNEAQ. The CDR3 is 14 residues long. V gave up 1 base and J gave up 3 bases, with 10 bases separating them. The CDR3 sequence: CASSLGDSLYEQYF. DNA of the CDR3: TGTGCCAGCAGCTTAGGTGACAGTCTCTACGAGCAGTACTTC.

The V call is TRBV5-4, the J call TRBJ2-7; D not resolved. V lost 4 bases, J lost 0 bases, and 17 bases lay in between. The CDR3 has 16 residues. Germline CDR1 reads SGHNT; CDR2 reads YYREEE (reference sequence). The CDR3 protein is CASSPPTTGYSYEQYF. CDR3 bases: TGTGCCAGCAGCCCCCCCACGACGGGTTACTCCTACGAGCAGTACTTC.

This sequence joins TRBV2 and TRBJ2-5, with D perhaps TRBD1 (6 bases). This CDR3 is 14 amino acids long. The germline V and J ends were trimmed by 7 bases and 1 base, with 13 bases remaining between them. Germline V gene data show CDR1 as SNHLY and CDR2 as FYNNEI. CDR3 region: CASIRDKPQETQYF. CDR3 coding DNA: TGTGCCAGCATTCGGGACAAACCCCAAGAGACCCAGTACTTC.

The CDR3 is CAISADRGAYNEQFF. CDR3 coding DNA: TGTGCCATCAGTGCCGACAGGGGGGCGTACAATGAGCAGTTCTTC. This sequence joins TRBV10-3 and TRBJ2-1; 9 nucleotides match TRBD1. Germline-derived CDR1 and CDR2 are ENHRY and SYGVKD. CDR3 length equals 15 residues. After removal of 4 bases from V and 4 bases from J, the junction contained 5 bases not matched to a gene.

This clone showed up just once. This sequence joins TRBV7-9 and TRBJ1-2; 8 nucleotides line up with TRBD1. Germline lookup yields CDR1 SEHNR and CDR2 FQNEAQ (reference sequence). There are 14 residues in the CDR3. The ends lost 1 base at V and 8 bases at J; junction bases unmatched: 6. In nucleotides, the CDR3 is TGTGCCAGCAGCTTAGAGGGCAGGGGGCAAGGCTACACCTTC. It translates to CASSLEGRGQGYTF.

This clone has more than one count but fewer than ten. The chain is built from TRBV2 and TRBJ1-1; 9 bases match TRBD1. The V gene end was trimmed by 6 bases and the J gene end by 10 bases; junction bases not matched to a gene: 6. CDR3 length: 12 residues. From germline, CDR1 is SNHLY and CDR2 FYNNEI. In nucleotides, the CDR3 is TGTGCCAGCAGACCGGGGACAGGGAGAGCTTTCTTT. The encoded protein is CASRPGTGRAFF.

The chain joins TRBV4-2 to TRBJ2-7, with 8 positions matching TRBD2. The CDR3 contains 15 residues. Germline V CDR1 and CDR2: LGHNA, YNFKEQ. V lost 2 bases to trimming and J lost 2 bases; unmatched junction nucleotides: 5. The CDR3 sequence is CASSQPGGSPYEQYF. The CDR3 DNA follows: TGTGCCAGCAGCCAACCGGGAGGGTCCCCCTACGAGCAGTACTTC.